These 21 T cell receptor beta chains originate from one sample sequenced in a study of blood T cell repertoires in COVID-19. Produced via immunoSEQ multiplex PCR; TCRdb's table is partial and in-frame only. The sample contains under 250,000 clones, about 82% of which appear only once. Source material: peripheral blood. These receptor sequences come from a woman aged 80 or older with COVID-19, enrolled during active disease.

The gene calls are TRBV18 and TRBJ2-7; D uncertain. Germline CDR1 KGHSH, CDR2 LQKENI. Between the trimmed V and J ends, which lost 1 base and 0 bases, there was a span of 4 bases. The CDR3 has 13 amino acids. The DNA of the CDR3 is TGTGCCAGCTCACCACAGAGCTCCTACGAGCAGTACGTC. Translating gives CASSPQSSYEQYV.

The chain employs TRBV19 and TRBJ2-2; D unresolved. The germline V gene encodes CDR1 LNHDA and CDR2 SQIVND (reference sequence). V lost 5 bases to trimming and J lost 13 bases, with 14 bases between them. This CDR3 is 12 amino acids long. In DNA, the CDR3 is TGTGCCAGTAGTTCCGGGTCTCTGGGGCTGTTTTTT. Its protein product is CASSSGSLGLFF.

The genes are TRBV18 and TRBJ2-5; D unresolved. This CDR3 region has 11 residues. V shed 10 bases and J shed 1 base, with 7 bases lying between them. Germline V gives CDR1 KGHSH, CDR2 LQKENI. Written as DNA, the CDR3 is TGTGCCACCCAGGCCCAAGAGACCCAGTACTTC. This codes for CATQAQETQYF.

This sequence joins TRBV18 and TRBJ2-5; weak D call: TRBD2 (5 bases). The germline V and J ends were trimmed by 4 bases and 5 bases, with 17 bases remaining between them. The CDR3 loop spans 15 amino acids. CDR1 KGHSH and CDR2 LQKENI come from the germline V gene. This CDR3 is CASSQDLLGSETQYF. DNA for the CDR3: TGTGCCAGCTCACAGGATCTACTTGGGAGCGAGACCCAGTACTTC.

This clone was counted between two and nine times. The J gene is TRBJ1-4, the V gene TRBV28; 11 positions match TRBD1. Trimming cost V 6 bases and J 8 bases; bases outside gene matches: 5. This CDR3 is 14 amino acids long. Germline V gene lookup returns CDR1 MDHEN and CDR2 SYDVKM. In nucleotides, the CDR3 is TGTGCCAGCAGCCTGGACAGGGGGCGGGAAAAACTGTTTTTT. This translates into CASSLDRGREKLFF.

The chain employs TRBV7-3 and TRBJ2-3; TRBD2 agrees at 8 bases. CDR1 SGHTA and CDR2 FQGTGA come from the germline V gene. V lost 2 bases to trimming and J lost 2 bases; unmatched junction nucleotides: 6. CDR3 size: 16 residues. CDR3 sequence reads: CASSLGISGATDTQYF. The CDR3 DNA reads TGTGCCAGCAGCTTAGGGATTAGCGGGGCCACAGATACGCAGTATTTT.

The chain combines TRBV11-2 with TRBJ2-2, with 9 bases lining up with TRBD2. This CDR3 has 15 amino acids. V was clipped by 5 bases and J by 3 bases; unmatched bases: 4. Germline CDR1 and CDR2: SGHAT and FQNNGV. The CDR3 nucleotides are TGTGCCAGCAGCCAGGGACTAGCAGACACCGGGGAGCTGTTTTTT. This encodes CASSQGLADTGELFF. The full variable domain, in which reference TRBV11-2 and TRBJ2-2 provide the parts outside the CDR3, is EAGVAQSPRYKIIEKRQSVAFWCNPISGHATLYWYQQILGQGPKLLIQFQNNGVVDDSQLPKDRFSAERLKGVDSTLKIQPAKLEDSAVYLCASSQGLADTGELFFGEGSRLTVL.

This clone was counted once. J is TRBJ2-4 and V is TRBV7-2; D gene uncertain. This CDR3 has 11 residues. CDR1 is SGHTA and CDR2 is FQGNSA in the germline V gene. CDR3 sequence: CATQVQNIQYF. DNA for the CDR3: TGTGCTACCCAGGTGCAAAACATTCAGTACTTC.

The CDR3 coding sequence is TGTGCCAGCAGAGCCCAGACAGTCCCGTCTAACTATGGCTACACCTTC. As protein: CASRAQTVPSNYGYTF. V usage is TRBV28 and J usage is TRBJ1-2; maybe TRBD1 (5 bases). The V end was cut by 6 bases, the J end by 0 bases, with 17 bases between. Germline V gives CDR1 MDHEN, CDR2 SYDVKM. CDR3 length: 16 amino acids.

V usage is TRBV3-1 (or the pseudogene TRBV3-2) and J usage is TRBJ2-5; no clear D gene. The CDR3 loop spans 13 amino acids. From germline, CDR1 is LGHDT and CDR2 YNNKEL (reference sequence). Trimming took off 4 bases at V and 5 bases at J, with 11 bases between the two ends. The CDR3 loop is CASSLDGVETQYF. CDR3 sequence (DNA): TGTGCCAGCAGCCTCGACGGAGTGGAGACCCAGTACTTC.

The table lists this clone with a count of one. CDR3 nucleotide sequence: TGTGCCTGGAAGTTTCGGTCTGGAAACACCATATATTTT. Its protein product is CAWKFRSGNTIYF. The chain joins TRBV30 to TRBJ1-3; no clear D. This CDR3 contains 13 residues. CDR1 is GTSNPN, CDR2 SVGIG, per germline (reference sequence). The ends were cut back, 4 bases at V and 1 base at J, with 8 bases in the middle.

This clone has just one count. V is TRBV7-8 and J is TRBJ2-3, with 14 bases matching TRBD2. After removal of 5 bases from V and 6 bases from J, the junction contained 7 bases not matched to a gene. The CDR3 is 16 amino acids. CDR1 is SGHVS, CDR2 FQNEAQ, per germline. Written as DNA, the CDR3 is TGTGCCAGCAGCCGACTAGCGGGGGGGCATCGGGATACGCAGTATTTT. Translating it yields CASSRLAGGHRDTQYF.

The chain links TRBV6-5 to TRBJ2-7, with 7 bases identical to TRBD1. CDR3 length: 12 residues. Germline values: CDR1 MNHEY, CDR2 SVGAGI. Trimming at V came to 7 bases and at J to 6 bases, leaving 6 bases not matched to a gene. DNA of the CDR3: TGTGCCAGCAACCGCAGGGGGTCCGAGCAGTACTTC. This sequence encodes CASNRRGSEQYF.

J is TRBJ1-1 and V is TRBV6-5; no firm D call. Germline values: CDR1 MNHEY, CDR2 SVGAGI. The CDR3 contains 14 residues. V lost 7 bases and J lost 5, with 17 bases in between. CDR3: CASMLGGLGTEAFF. The CDR3 DNA reads as TGTGCCAGCATGTTAGGAGGGCTCGGGACTGAAGCTTTCTTT.

The genes are TRBV7-8 and TRBJ2-7, with TRBD1 matching over 9 bases. This CDR3 has 14 residues. Germline loops: CDR1 SGHVS, CDR2 FQNEAQ. Trimming cost V 5 bases and J 4 bases; bases outside gene matches: 6. Here the CDR3 DNA reads TGTGCCAGCAGCCTGACAGGGGGAGTTTACGAGCAGTACGTC. Translating it yields CASSLTGGVYEQYV.

The chain couples TRBV5-1 to TRBJ2-2; D is perhaps TRBD2 (7 bases). Germline V gene data show CDR1 as SGHRS and CDR2 as YFSETQ. The CDR3 is 15 residues long. V shed 0 bases and J shed 5 bases, with 11 bases lying between them. As DNA, the CDR3 is TGCGCCAGCAGCTTGGAAGGGGGAGGGACCGGGGAGCTGTTTTTT. Its translation: CASSLEGGGTGELFF.

This chain joins TRBV27 and TRBJ2-3; 16 nucleotides align to TRBD2. The germline gives CDR1 MNHEY, CDR2 SMNVEV (reference sequence). This CDR3 is 20 amino acids long. The ends lost 3 bases at V and 6 bases at J; junction bases unmatched: 15. CDR3 residues: CASSFSYPGLAGGNRDTQYF. The DNA for the CDR3 is TGTGCCAGCAGTTTCAGCTATCCGGGACTAGCGGGGGGGAACAGGGATACGCAGTATTTT.

The CDR3 protein is CASSPLREIVNTIYF. The CDR3, as DNA: TGTGCCAGCTCTCCGCTCAGGGAAATTGTCAACACCATATATTTT. The chain uses TRBV18 and TRBJ1-3; possible D gene TRBD1, 5 bases. The CDR3 loop spans 15 amino acids. Trimming shortened V by 6 bases and J by 7 bases, and 19 bases separated the two germline ends. Germline V gene sequence: CDR1 KGHSH, CDR2 LQKENI. Filled out from reference TRBV18 and TRBJ1-3, the complete variable domain reads NAGVMQNPRHLVRRRGQEARLRCSPMKGHSHVYWYRQLPEEGLKFMVYLQKENIIDESGMPKERFSAEFPKEGPSILRIQQVVRGDSAAYFCASSPLREIVNTIYFGEGSWLTVV.

The rearrangement links TRBV7-9 to TRBJ1-1; D perhaps matches TRBD1 (6 bases). The germline CDR1 and CDR2 sequences are SEHNR and FQNEAQ (reference sequence). The CDR3 is 14 amino acids. Between the trimmed V and J ends, which lost 5 bases and 4 bases, there was a span of 14 bases. The CDR3 bases are TGTGCCAGCAGCCCCCAGACAGGAAGCACTGAAGCTTTCTTT. This encodes CASSPQTGSTEAFF.

To note about this clone: The same CDR3 is also encoded by other DNA sequences in this sample. The chain is built from TRBV18 and TRBJ2-1, with 13 bases identical to TRBD2. Germline V gives CDR1 KGHSH, CDR2 LQKENI. Trimming took 0 bases from V and 4 from J; bases not matched to a gene: 0. This CDR3 spans 16 amino acids. Written as DNA, the CDR3 is TGTGCCAGCTCACCACCGACTAGCGGGGGGTACAATGAGCAGTTCTTC. Amino acids: CASSPPTSGGYNEQFF. Variable domain in full (rest from reference TRBV18 and TRBJ2-1): NAGVMQNPRHLVRRRGQEARLRCSPMKGHSHVYWYRQLPEEGLKFMVYLQKENIIDESGMPKERFSAEFPKEGPSILRIQQVVRGDSAAYFCASSPPTSGGYNEQFFGPGTRLTVL.

This sequence joins TRBV24-1 and TRBJ1-5; 7 nucleotides match TRBD1. Unmatched junction bases numbered 11, after V lost 4 bases and J lost 6 bases. This CDR3 region has 16 residues. Germline V gives CDR1 KGHDR, CDR2 SFDVKD. CDR3 amino acids: CATSESGQSRVQPQHF. The CDR3, as DNA: TGTGCCACCAGTGAATCGGGACAGAGTAGAGTTCAGCCCCAGCATTTT.